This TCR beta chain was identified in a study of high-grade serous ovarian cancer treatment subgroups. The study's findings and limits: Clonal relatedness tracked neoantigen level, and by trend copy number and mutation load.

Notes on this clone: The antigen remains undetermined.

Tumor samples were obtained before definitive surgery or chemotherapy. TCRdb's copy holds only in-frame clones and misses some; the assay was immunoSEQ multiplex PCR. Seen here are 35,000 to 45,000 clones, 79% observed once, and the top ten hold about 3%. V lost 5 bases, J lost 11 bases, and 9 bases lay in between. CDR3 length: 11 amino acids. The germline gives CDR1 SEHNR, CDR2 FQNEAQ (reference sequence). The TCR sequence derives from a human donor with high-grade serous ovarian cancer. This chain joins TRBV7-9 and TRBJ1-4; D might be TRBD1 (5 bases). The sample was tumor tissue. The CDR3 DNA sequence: TGTGCCAGCAGCATGACAGAGAAACTGTTTTTT. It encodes CASSMTEKLFF.